Sequencing of this T cell receptor (beta chain) was carried out in a study of blood T cell repertoires in COVID-19. This clone has a handful of counts. In the authors' workflow: The assay estimated nucleated cells by amplifying reference gene primers. Clones were sequenced by immunoSEQ multiplex PCR, and TCRdb holds only the in-frame ones, with some missing. The D gene and trimming were derived from the DNA, and the V and J assignments and clone size from that table. The table records 150,000 to 200,000 clones, 60% to 80% of them present only once. The source material was PBMCs or T cells enriched from blood (not recorded which). This clonotype was sampled from a woman in her forties or fifties who had recovered from COVID-19.

CDR3 nucleotides: TGTGCCAGCAGTTTAAGGGCATGGGCGGAGGCCAATTCACCCCTCCACTTT. Amino acids: CASSLRAWAEANSPLHF. The J gene is TRBJ1-6, the V gene TRBV27; no reliable D call. Germline CDR1 and CDR2: MNHEY and SMNVEV (reference sequence). V lost 2 bases and J lost 7, with 18 bases in between. The CDR3 contains 17 residues.